Listed here is a single T cell receptor beta chain. The data belong to a study of blood T cell repertoires in COVID-19. Across the study: The study drew acute and convalescent COVID-19 samples from the United States, Italy and Spain.

The CDR3 covers 13 residues. V was shortened by 4 bases and J by 1 base, with 7 bases between the two germline ends. Clones were sequenced by immunoSEQ multiplex PCR, and TCRdb holds only the in-frame ones, with some missing. The data hold 300,000 to 400,000 clones, with roughly 90% observed a single time. Participant ages covered about 18 to 89 years across around 25 US areas. The source material was PBMCs or T cells enriched from blood (not recorded which). This TCR came from a woman aged 30 to 39 with acute COVID-19. This sequence joins TRBV12-3 or TRBV12-4 and TRBJ1-1, with no clear D. The chain's CDR3 is CASSSGWNTEAFF. The CDR3 DNA is TGTGCCAGCAGTTCGGGTTGGAACACTGAAGCTTTCTTT.